The sequence of this TCR beta chain was determined in a study of blood T cells in healthy people across ages. The CDR3 loop spans 18 amino acids. Study outcomes and limitations: Age brought a roughly linear fall in TCR beta diversity measured per million T cells. Researchers said unsorted PBMCs prevented a conclusive naive versus antigen-experienced comparison. The percentage of naive T cells correlated strongly with TCR beta diversity.

The second PCR ran about 6 to 12 cycles with a sample-barcoded 5' primer and J-beta primers. TCRdb ran MiXCR on the 5' RACE reads and lists one entry per CDR3 protein. The sample includes 1.4 million to 1.5 million distinct CDR3 sequences, about 40% of them seen just once. Worth noting for this clonotype: Its antigen remains unknown.

Healthy Caucasian individuals from Russia aged roughly 6 to 100 were enrolled as donors. This chain connects TRBV21-1 to TRBJ2-5; the table gives TRBD2 as D, unverified against the DNA. TRBV21-1 is a known pseudogene. Specimen: blood. The clonotype originates from a young woman in good health. The CDR3 coding sequence is TGTGCCAGCAGCAAAGTCAGGGCTAGCGGGGACCTTCAAGAGACCCAGTACTTC. Protein product: CASSKVRASGDLQETQYF.